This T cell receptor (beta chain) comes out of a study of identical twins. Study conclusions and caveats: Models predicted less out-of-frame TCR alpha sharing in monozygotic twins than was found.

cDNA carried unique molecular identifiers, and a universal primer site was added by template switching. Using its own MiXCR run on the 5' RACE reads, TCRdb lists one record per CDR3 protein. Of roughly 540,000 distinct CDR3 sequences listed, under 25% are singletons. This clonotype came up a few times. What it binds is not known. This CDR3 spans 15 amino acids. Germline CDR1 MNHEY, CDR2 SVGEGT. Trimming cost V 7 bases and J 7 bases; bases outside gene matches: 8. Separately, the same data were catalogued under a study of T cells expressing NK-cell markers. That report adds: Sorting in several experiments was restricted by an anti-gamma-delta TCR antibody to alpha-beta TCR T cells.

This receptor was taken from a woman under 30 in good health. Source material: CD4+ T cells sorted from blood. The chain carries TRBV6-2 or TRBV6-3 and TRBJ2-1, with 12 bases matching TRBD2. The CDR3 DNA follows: TGTGCCAGCACCCTGCCTAGCGGGGGGGCTAATGAGCAGTTCTTC. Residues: CASTLPSGGANEQFF.